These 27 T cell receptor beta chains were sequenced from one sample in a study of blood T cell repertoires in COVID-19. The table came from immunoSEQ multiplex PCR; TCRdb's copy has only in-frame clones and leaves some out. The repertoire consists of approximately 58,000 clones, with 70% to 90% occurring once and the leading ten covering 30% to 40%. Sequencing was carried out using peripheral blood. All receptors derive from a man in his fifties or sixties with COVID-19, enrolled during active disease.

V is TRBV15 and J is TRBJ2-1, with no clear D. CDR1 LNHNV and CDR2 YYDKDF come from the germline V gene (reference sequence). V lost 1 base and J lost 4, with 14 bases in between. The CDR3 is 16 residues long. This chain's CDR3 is CATSRGATMIYNEQFF. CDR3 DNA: TGTGCCACCAGCAGAGGAGCGACGATGATATACAATGAGCAGTTCTTC.

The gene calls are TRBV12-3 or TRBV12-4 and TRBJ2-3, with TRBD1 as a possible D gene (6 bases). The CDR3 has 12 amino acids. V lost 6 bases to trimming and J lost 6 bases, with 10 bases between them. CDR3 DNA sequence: TGTGCCAGCAGCAAAAGGGGGGATACGCAGTATTTT. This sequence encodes CASSKRGDTQYF.

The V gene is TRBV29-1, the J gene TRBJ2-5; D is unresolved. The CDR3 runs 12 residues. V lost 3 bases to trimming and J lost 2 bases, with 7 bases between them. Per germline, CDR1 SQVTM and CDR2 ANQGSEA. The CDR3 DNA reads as TGCAGCGTTGAGTACAGTCAAGAGACCCAGTACTTC. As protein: CSVEYSQETQYF.

Here the CDR3 reads CASSNLGASTDTQYF. The CDR3 bases are TGTGCCAGCAGTAATCTAGGAGCTAGCACAGATACGCAGTATTTT. This sequence joins TRBV6-4 and TRBJ2-3, with unresolved D. This CDR3 has 15 amino acids. Per the germline V gene, CDR1 is MRHNA and CDR2 is SNTAGT. The V gene lost 5 bases and the J gene lost 0 bases, with 12 bases spanning the gap.

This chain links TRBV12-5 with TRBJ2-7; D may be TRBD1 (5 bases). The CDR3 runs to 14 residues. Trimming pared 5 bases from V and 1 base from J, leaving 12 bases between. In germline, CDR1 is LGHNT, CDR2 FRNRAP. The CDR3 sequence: CASGLGAGSYEQYF. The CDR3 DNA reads TGTGCTAGTGGTCTAGGGGCAGGGTCCTACGAGCAGTACTTC.

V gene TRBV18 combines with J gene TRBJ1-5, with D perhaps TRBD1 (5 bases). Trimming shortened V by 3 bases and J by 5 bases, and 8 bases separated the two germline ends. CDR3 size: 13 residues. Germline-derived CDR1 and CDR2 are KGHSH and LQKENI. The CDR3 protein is CASSPSRDQPQHF. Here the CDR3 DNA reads TGTGCCAGCTCACCGTCCAGGGATCAGCCCCAGCATTTT.

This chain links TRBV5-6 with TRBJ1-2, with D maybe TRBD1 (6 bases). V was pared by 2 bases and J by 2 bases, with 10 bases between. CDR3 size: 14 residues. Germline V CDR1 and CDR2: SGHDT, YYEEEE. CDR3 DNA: TGTGCCAGCAGCTTATTCCAGGGGAACTATGGCTACACCTTC. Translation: CASSLFQGNYGYTF.

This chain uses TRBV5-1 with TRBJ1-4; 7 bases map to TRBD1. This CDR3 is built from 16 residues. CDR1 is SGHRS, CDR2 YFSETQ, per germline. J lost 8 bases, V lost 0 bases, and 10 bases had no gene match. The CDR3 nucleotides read TGCGCCAGCAGCTTGGCCCCAGGGGGTTTTAACGAAAAACTGTTTTTT. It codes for CASSLAPGGFNEKLFF.

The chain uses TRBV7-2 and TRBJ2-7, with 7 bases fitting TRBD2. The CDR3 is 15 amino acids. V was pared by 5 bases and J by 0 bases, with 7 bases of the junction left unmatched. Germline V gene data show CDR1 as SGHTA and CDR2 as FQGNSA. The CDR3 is CASSIGLGSSYEQYF. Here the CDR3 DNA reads TGTGCCAGCAGCATCGGACTAGGGAGCTCCTACGAGCAGTACTTC. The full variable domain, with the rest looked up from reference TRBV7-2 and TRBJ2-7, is GAGVSQSPSNKVTEKGKDVELRCDPISGHTALYWYRQSLGQGLEFLIYFQGNSAPDKSGLPSDRFSAERTGGSVSTLTIQRTQQEDSAVYLCASSIGLGSSYEQYFGPGTRLTVT.

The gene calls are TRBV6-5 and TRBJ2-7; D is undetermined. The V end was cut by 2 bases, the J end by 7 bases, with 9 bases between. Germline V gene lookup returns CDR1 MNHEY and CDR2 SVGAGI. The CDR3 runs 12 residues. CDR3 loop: CASSYPGSEQYF. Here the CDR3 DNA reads TGTGCCAGCAGTTACCCCGGGTCGGAGCAGTACTTC.

In DNA form, the CDR3 reads TGTGCCAGCAGCACTGGGGGGACAGGGCCCTACGAGCAGTACTTC. This sequence encodes CASSTGGTGPYEQYF. The chain has TRBV11-2 and TRBJ2-7; 9 bases align to TRBD1. J gave up 2 bases and V 5 bases, and 7 bases lay outside the gene matches. Germline loops: CDR1 SGHAT, CDR2 FQNNGV. The CDR3 is 15 residues long.

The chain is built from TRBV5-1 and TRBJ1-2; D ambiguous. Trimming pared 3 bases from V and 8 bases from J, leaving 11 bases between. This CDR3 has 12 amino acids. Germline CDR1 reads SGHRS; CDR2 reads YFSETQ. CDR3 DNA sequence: TGCGCCAGCAGCTATGAGGGTTTAGGCTACACCTTC. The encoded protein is CASSYEGLGYTF.

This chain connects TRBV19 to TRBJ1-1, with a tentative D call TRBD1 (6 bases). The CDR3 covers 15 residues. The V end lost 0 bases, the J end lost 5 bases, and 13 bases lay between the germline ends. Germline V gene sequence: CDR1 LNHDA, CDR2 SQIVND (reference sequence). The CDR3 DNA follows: TGTGCCAGTAGTATAGAATCTGGCAGGGGAACTGAAGCTTTCTTT. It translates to CASSIESGRGTEAFF.

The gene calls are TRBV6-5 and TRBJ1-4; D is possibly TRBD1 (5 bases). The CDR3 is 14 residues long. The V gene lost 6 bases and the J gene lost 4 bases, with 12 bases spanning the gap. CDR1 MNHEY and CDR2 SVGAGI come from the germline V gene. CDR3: CASRSPGGNEKLFF. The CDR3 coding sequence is TGTGCCAGCAGGTCGCCGGGGGGTAATGAAAAACTGTTTTTT.

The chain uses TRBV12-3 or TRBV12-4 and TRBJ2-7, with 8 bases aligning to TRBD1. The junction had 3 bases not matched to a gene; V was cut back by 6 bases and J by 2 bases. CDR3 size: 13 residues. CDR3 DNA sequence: TGTGCCAGCAGCCCGGACAGGGCCTACGAGCAGTACTTC. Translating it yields CASSPDRAYEQYF.

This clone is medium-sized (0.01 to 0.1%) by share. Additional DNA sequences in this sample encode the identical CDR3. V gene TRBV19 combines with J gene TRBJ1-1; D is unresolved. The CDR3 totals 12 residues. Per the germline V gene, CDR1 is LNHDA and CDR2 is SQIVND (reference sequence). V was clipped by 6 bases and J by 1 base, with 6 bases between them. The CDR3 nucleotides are TGTGCCAGTAGAGAGGGGAACACTGAAGCTTTCTTT. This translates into CASREGNTEAFF.

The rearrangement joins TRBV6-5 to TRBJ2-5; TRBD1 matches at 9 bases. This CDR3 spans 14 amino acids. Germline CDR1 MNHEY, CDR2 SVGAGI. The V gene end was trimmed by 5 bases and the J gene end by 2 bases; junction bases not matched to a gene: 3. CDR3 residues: CASSMGQGQETQYF. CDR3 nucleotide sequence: TGTGCCAGCAGTATGGGACAGGGACAAGAGACCCAGTACTTC.

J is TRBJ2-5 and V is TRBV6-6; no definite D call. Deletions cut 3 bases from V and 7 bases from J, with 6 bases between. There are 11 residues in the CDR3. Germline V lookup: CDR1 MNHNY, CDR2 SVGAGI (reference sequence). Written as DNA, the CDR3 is TGTGCCAGCAGTTATAGAGGGACCCAGTACTTC. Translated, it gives CASSYRGTQYF.

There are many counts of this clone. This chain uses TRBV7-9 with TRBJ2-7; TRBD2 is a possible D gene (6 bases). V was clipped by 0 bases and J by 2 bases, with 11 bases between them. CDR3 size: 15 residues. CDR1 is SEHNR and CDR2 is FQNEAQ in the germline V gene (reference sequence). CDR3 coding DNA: TGTGCCAGCAGCTTAGCAGGAGGGGCGACCTACGAGCAGTACTTC. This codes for CASSLAGGATYEQYF. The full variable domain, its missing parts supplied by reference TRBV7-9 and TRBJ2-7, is DTGVSQNPRHKITKRGQNVTFRCDPISEHNRLYWYRQTLGQGPEFLTYFQNEAQLEKSRLLSDRFSAERPKGSFSTLEIQRTEQGDSAMYLCASSLAGGATYEQYFGPGTRLTVT.

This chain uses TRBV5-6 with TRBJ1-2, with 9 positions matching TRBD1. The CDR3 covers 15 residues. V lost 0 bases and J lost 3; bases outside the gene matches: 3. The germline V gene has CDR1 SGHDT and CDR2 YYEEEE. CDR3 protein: CASSLEGTGYYGYTF. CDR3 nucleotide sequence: TGTGCCAGCAGCTTGGAAGGGACAGGGTACTATGGCTACACCTTC.

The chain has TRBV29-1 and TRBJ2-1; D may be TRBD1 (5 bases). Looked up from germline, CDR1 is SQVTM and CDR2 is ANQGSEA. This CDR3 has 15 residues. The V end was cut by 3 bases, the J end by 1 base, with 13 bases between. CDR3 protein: CSVDRQGRSYNEQFF. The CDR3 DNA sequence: TGCAGCGTTGACAGGCAGGGCAGGTCCTACAATGAGCAGTTCTTC.

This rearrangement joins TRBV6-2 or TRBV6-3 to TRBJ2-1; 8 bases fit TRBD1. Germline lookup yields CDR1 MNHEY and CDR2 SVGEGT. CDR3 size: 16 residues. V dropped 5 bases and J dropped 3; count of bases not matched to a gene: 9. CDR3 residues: CASSNEDRGDYNEQFF. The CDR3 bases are TGTGCCAGCAGTAACGAAGACAGGGGAGACTACAATGAGCAGTTCTTC.

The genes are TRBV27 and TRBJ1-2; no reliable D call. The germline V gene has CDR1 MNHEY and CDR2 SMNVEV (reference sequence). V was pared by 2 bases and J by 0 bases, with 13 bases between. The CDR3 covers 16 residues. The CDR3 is CASSLRGIGTNYGYTF. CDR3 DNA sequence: TGTGCCAGCAGTTTACGCGGAATCGGGACTAACTATGGCTACACCTTC.

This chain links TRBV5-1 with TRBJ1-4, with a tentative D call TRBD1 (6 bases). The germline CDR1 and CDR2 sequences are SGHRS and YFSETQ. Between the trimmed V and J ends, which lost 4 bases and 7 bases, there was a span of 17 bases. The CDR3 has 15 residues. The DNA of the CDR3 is TGCGCCAGCAGCCCTTCGGTGGGGGCCGGTGAAAAACTGTTTTTT. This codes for CASSPSVGAGEKLFF. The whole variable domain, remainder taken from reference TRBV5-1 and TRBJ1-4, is KAGVTQTPRYLIKTRGQQVTLSCSPISGHRSVSWYQQTPGQGLQFLFEYFSETQRNKGNFPGRFSGRQFSNSRSEMNVSTLELGDSALYLCASSPSVGAGEKLFFGSGTQLSVL.

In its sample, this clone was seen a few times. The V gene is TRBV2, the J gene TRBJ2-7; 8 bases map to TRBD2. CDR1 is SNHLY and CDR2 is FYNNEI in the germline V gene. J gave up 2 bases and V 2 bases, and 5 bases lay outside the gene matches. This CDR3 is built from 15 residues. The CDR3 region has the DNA TGTGCCAGCAGTGAATCGCGGGGGGTAGCCTACGAGCAGTACTTC. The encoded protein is CASSESRGVAYEQYF.

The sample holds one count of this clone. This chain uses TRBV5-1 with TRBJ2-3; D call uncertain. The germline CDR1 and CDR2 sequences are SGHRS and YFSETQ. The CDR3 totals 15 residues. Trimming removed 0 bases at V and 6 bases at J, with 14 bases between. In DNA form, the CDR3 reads TGCGCCAGCAGCTTGGCCACGCCTCAGAGGGATACGCAGTATTTT. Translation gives CASSLATPQRDTQYF.

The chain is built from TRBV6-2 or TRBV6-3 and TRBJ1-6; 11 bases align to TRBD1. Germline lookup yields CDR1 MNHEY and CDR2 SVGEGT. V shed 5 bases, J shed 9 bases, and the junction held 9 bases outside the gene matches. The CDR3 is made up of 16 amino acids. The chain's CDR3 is CASSSSAGTGGSPLHF. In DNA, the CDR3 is TGTGCCAGCAGTAGTTCTGCCGGGACAGGGGGTTCACCCCTCCACTTT.